This is a list of T cell receptor beta chains from one sample in a study of CD8 T cells in Susac syndrome. TCRdb re-analysed the immunoSEQ multiplex PCR reads in MiXCR, keeping a single row per CDR3 protein. The profile shows 150,000 to 200,000 distinct CDR3 sequences, 94% of them singletons. Sequencing was done on a sample of CD4+ T cells from PBMCs. The receptors stem from a human donor with multiple sclerosis. Both conserved end residues are part of each CDR3. D genes are given only for firm matches. Only part of the rows carry a size: once, few, many, or a class if the clone is expanded.

j_call: TRBJ1-1
clone_size: .
v_call: TRBV3-1
d_call: .
cdr3_aa: CASSLIGLAEAFF
cdr3_nt: TGTGCCAGCAGCCTGATCGGTTTAGCTGAAGCTTTCTTT

j_call: TRBJ2-5
clone_size: .
v_call: TRBV4-1
d_call: TRBD2
cdr3_aa: CASSPQGAGVFGETQYF
cdr3_nt: TGCGCCAGCAGCCCCCAAGGGGCGGGAGTATTCGGGGAGACCCAGTACTTC

j_call: TRBJ2-5
clone_size: .
v_call: TRBV18
d_call: .
cdr3_aa: CASSPGGEETQYF
cdr3_nt: TGTGCCAGCTCACCAGGGGGCGAGGAGACCCAGTACTTC

j_call: TRBJ1-1
clone_size: .
v_call: TRBV7-9
d_call: .
cdr3_aa: CASIRNTEAFF
cdr3_nt: TGTGCCAGCATCAGGAACACTGAAGCTTTCTTT

j_call: TRBJ2-7
clone_size: .
v_call: TRBV11-2
d_call: TRBD1
cdr3_aa: CASSPLSPGQGGEQYF
cdr3_nt: TGTGCCAGCAGCCCACTCTCTCCGGGACAGGGAGGCGAGCAGTACTTC

j_call: TRBJ2-1
clone_size: once
v_call: TRBV19
d_call: .
cdr3_aa: CASSTPGEVFGEQFF
cdr3_nt: TGTGCCAGTAGTACCCCCGGGGAGGTATTCGGAGAGCAGTTCTTC

j_call: TRBJ2-2
clone_size: .
v_call: TRBV20-1
d_call: .
cdr3_aa: CSARGISTNTGELFF
cdr3_nt: TGCAGTGCTAGAGGAATCAGTACGAACACCGGGGAGCTGTTTTTT

j_call: TRBJ2-5
clone_size: .
v_call: TRBV5-4
d_call: TRBD2
cdr3_aa: CASSLGPPGLAGDKKTQYF
cdr3_nt: TGTGCCAGCAGCTTGGGCCCTCCGGGACTAGCGGGAGACAAAAAGACCCAGTACTTC

j_call: TRBJ2-2
clone_size: .
v_call: TRBV20-1
d_call: TRBD1
cdr3_aa: CSARRTGNTGELFF
cdr3_nt: TGCAGTGCTAGAAGGACAGGGAACACCGGGGAGCTGTTTTTT

j_call: TRBJ2-5
clone_size: .
v_call: TRBV6-2/TRBV6-3
d_call: TRBD1
cdr3_aa: CASSGQGWGETQYF
cdr3_nt: TGTGCCAGCAGTGGACAGGGTTGGGGAGAGACCCAGTACTTC

j_call: TRBJ1-2
clone_size: .
v_call: TRBV28
d_call: .
cdr3_aa: CASRRGSYGYTF
cdr3_nt: TGTGCCAGCAGGCGTGGGAGCTATGGCTACACCTTC

j_call: TRBJ1-1
clone_size: .
v_call: TRBV6-4
d_call: .
cdr3_aa: CASSDSSRSRAFF
cdr3_nt: TGTGCCAGCAGTGACTCGAGCAGGTCTCGGGCTTTCTTT

j_call: TRBJ1-5
clone_size: .
v_call: TRBV7-2
d_call: .
cdr3_aa: CASSPTIEYQPQHF
cdr3_nt: TGTGCCAGCAGCCCAACCATTGAATATCAGCCCCAGCATTTT

j_call: TRBJ1-1
clone_size: .
v_call: TRBV29-1
d_call: .
cdr3_aa: CSTRRGDTEAFF
cdr3_nt: TGCAGCACCCGAAGGGGGGACACTGAAGCTTTCTTT

j_call: TRBJ2-1
clone_size: .
v_call: TRBV6-2/TRBV6-3
d_call: .
cdr3_aa: CASSYRAGEQFF
cdr3_nt: TGTGCCAGCAGTTACAGGGCGGGGGAGCAGTTCTTC

j_call: TRBJ1-2
clone_size: .
v_call: TRBV27
d_call: TRBD1
cdr3_aa: CASSSLDRVDGYTF
cdr3_nt: TGTGCCAGCAGTTCCTTGGACAGGGTTGATGGCTACACCTTC

j_call: TRBJ2-1
clone_size: .
v_call: TRBV13
d_call: TRBD2
cdr3_aa: CASSRATTSGSDEQFF
cdr3_nt: TGTGCCAGCTCTAGGGCAACGACTAGCGGGAGCGATGAGCAGTTCTTC

j_call: TRBJ2-7
clone_size: .
v_call: TRBV20-1
d_call: .
cdr3_aa: CSARGHSLGEQYF
cdr3_nt: TGCAGTGCTAGAGGTCACAGCCTGGGCGAGCAGTACTTC

j_call: TRBJ2-7
clone_size: .
v_call: TRBV19
d_call: TRBD1
cdr3_aa: CASSNTGTGPYEQYF
cdr3_nt: TGTGCCAGCTCTAATACAGGGACAGGCCCCTACGAGCAGTACTTC

j_call: TRBJ1-1
clone_size: .
v_call: TRBV5-8
d_call: TRBD1
cdr3_aa: CASSFWQGAATEAFF
cdr3_nt: TGTGCCAGCAGCTTCTGGCAGGGGGCGGCCACTGAAGCTTTCTTT

j_call: TRBJ2-3
clone_size: .
v_call: TRBV29-1
d_call: TRBD2
cdr3_aa: CSALPNSGFSTDTQYF
cdr3_nt: TGCAGCGCCTTACCGAATAGCGGGTTTAGCACAGATACGCAGTATTTT

j_call: TRBJ1-2
clone_size: few
v_call: TRBV6-5
d_call: .
cdr3_aa: CASSYSPVGPYGYTF
cdr3_nt: TGTGCCAGCAGTTACTCCCCCGTGGGTCCATATGGCTACACCTTC

j_call: TRBJ2-3
clone_size: .
v_call: TRBV5-1
d_call: TRBD1
cdr3_aa: CASSSLTGRTDTQYF
cdr3_nt: TGCGCCAGCAGCTCCCTGACAGGGCGCACAGATACGCAGTATTTT

j_call: TRBJ1-1
clone_size: .
v_call: TRBV12-5
d_call: .
cdr3_aa: CASGYTGSVNTEAFF
cdr3_nt: TGTGCTAGTGGTTATACGGGATCGGTGAACACTGAAGCTTTCTTT

j_call: TRBJ2-3
clone_size: .
v_call: TRBV29-1
d_call: .
cdr3_aa: CSVEVRGRTDTQYF
cdr3_nt: TGCAGCGTTGAGGTTAGGGGACGGACAGATACGCAGTATTTT

j_call: TRBJ1-1
clone_size: .
v_call: TRBV27
d_call: .
cdr3_aa: CASLPTGLNTEAFF
cdr3_nt: TGTGCCAGCCTGCCGACAGGTCTTAACACTGAAGCTTTCTTT

j_call: TRBJ2-5
clone_size: .
v_call: TRBV2
d_call: .
cdr3_aa: CASIFSGLTRETQYF
cdr3_nt: TGTGCCAGCATTTTTAGTGGACTCACGAGAGAGACCCAGTACTTC

j_call: TRBJ2-7
clone_size: .
v_call: TRBV20-1
d_call: TRBD2
cdr3_aa: CSARDVAGTSSYEQYF
cdr3_nt: TGCAGTGCTAGAGATGTAGCGGGAACGAGCTCCTACGAGCAGTACTTC

j_call: TRBJ2-7
clone_size: .
v_call: TRBV7-2
d_call: TRBD2
cdr3_aa: CASSLGTSGRRRGYEQYF
cdr3_nt: TGTGCCAGCAGCTTGGGGACTAGCGGGAGACGGCGCGGGTACGAGCAGTACTTC

j_call: TRBJ1-1
clone_size: .
v_call: TRBV7-3
d_call: .
cdr3_aa: CASSVQGGTEAFF
cdr3_nt: TGTGCCAGCAGCGTACAGGGCGGCACTGAAGCTTTCTTT

j_call: TRBJ2-7
clone_size: .
v_call: TRBV12-3/TRBV12-4
d_call: TRBD1
cdr3_aa: CASALGQGVFYEQYF
cdr3_nt: TGTGCCAGCGCTTTAGGACAGGGTGTATTCTACGAGCAGTACTTC

j_call: TRBJ2-3
clone_size: .
v_call: TRBV3-1
d_call: TRBD2
cdr3_aa: CASSQERGTSGRKRMSDTQYF
cdr3_nt: TGTGCCAGCAGCCAAGAAAGGGGGACTAGCGGGAGGAAACGGATGTCAGATACGCAGTATTTT

j_call: TRBJ1-1
clone_size: .
v_call: TRBV29-1
d_call: .
cdr3_aa: CSVDRRLNTEAFF
cdr3_nt: TGCAGCGTTGATCGTAGGCTCAACACTGAAGCTTTCTTT

j_call: TRBJ2-7
clone_size: .
v_call: TRBV28
d_call: .
cdr3_aa: CASNLAFRDRHLTQYF
cdr3_nt: TGTGCCAGCAACCTAGCATTTCGGGACCGCCACCTGACGCAGTACTTC

j_call: TRBJ1-1
clone_size: .
v_call: TRBV20-1
d_call: .
cdr3_aa: CSARDPSTEAFF
cdr3_nt: TGCAGTGCTAGAGATCCTAGCACTGAAGCTTTCTTT

j_call: TRBJ2-7
clone_size: .
v_call: TRBV20-1
d_call: .
cdr3_aa: CSASPPTGIGSYEQYF
cdr3_nt: TGCAGTGCTAGTCCTCCAACCGGAATCGGCTCCTACGAGCAGTACTTC

j_call: TRBJ2-3
clone_size: .
v_call: TRBV9
d_call: TRBD2
cdr3_aa: CASSEQTSGSTDTQYF
cdr3_nt: TGTGCCAGCAGCGAACAGACTAGCGGGAGCACAGATACGCAGTATTTT

j_call: TRBJ1-1
clone_size: .
v_call: TRBV20-1
d_call: .
cdr3_aa: CSVTQGTEAFF
cdr3_nt: TGCAGTGTCACGCAGGGAACTGAAGCTTTCTTT

j_call: TRBJ2-2
clone_size: .
v_call: TRBV18
d_call: TRBD1
cdr3_aa: CASSPFRRTGDTNTGELFF
cdr3_nt: TGTGCCAGCTCACCTTTTCGGAGGACAGGGGATACGAACACCGGGGAGCTGTTTTTT

j_call: TRBJ1-2
clone_size: .
v_call: TRBV4-3
d_call: TRBD1
cdr3_aa: CASSQSVTGDYGYTF
cdr3_nt: TGCGCCAGCAGCCAATCGGTAACAGGGGACTATGGCTACACCTTC

j_call: TRBJ1-1
clone_size: .
v_call: TRBV12-3/TRBV12-4
d_call: .
cdr3_aa: CASSLGRVRHTEAFF
cdr3_nt: TGTGCCAGCAGTTTAGGACGAGTTCGACACACTGAAGCTTTCTTT

j_call: TRBJ1-3
clone_size: .
v_call: TRBV18
d_call: .
cdr3_aa: CASSPQAANTIYF
cdr3_nt: TGTGCCAGCTCACCCCAGGCCGCAAACACCATATATTTT

j_call: TRBJ2-3
clone_size: .
v_call: TRBV27
d_call: .
cdr3_aa: CASRQLGTDTQYF
cdr3_nt: TGTGCCAGCAGACAATTAGGCACAGATACGCAGTATTTT

j_call: TRBJ2-7
clone_size: .
v_call: TRBV5-1
d_call: .
cdr3_aa: CASSSLEEVYEQYF
cdr3_nt: TGCGCCAGCAGCTCTCTAGAGGAAGTCTACGAGCAGTACTTC

j_call: TRBJ1-4
clone_size: .
v_call: TRBV28
d_call: .
cdr3_aa: CATNEGSNEKLFF
cdr3_nt: TGTGCCACCAATGAGGGATCTAATGAAAAACTGTTTTTT

j_call: TRBJ2-1
clone_size: .
v_call: TRBV4-2
d_call: .
cdr3_aa: CASSQGPSMNEQFF
cdr3_nt: TGTGCCAGCAGCCAAGGGCCTAGCATGAATGAGCAGTTCTTC

j_call: TRBJ1-5
clone_size: .
v_call: TRBV23-1
d_call: .
cdr3_aa: CASRDCPNQPQHF
cdr3_nt: TGCGCCAGCCGGGACTGCCCCAATCAGCCCCAGCATTTT